This passage covers 18 T cell receptor beta chains from one sample sequenced in a study of T cell responses to AZD1222 COVID-19 vaccine. Profiling relied on immunoSEQ multiplex PCR, and the TCRdb table lists in-frame clones only, not all of them. Here the sample spans roughly 80,000 clones, roughly 88% being singletons. The sequencing here drew on peripheral blood, taken 28 days after the second AZD1222 dose. The receptors here all came from an adult who received the AZD1222 COVID-19 vaccine.

The chain carries TRBV6-5 and TRBJ1-2; D may be TRBD1 (6 bases). CDR3 size: 12 residues. CDR1 is MNHEY and CDR2 is SVGAGI in the germline V gene. Trimming took off 6 bases at V and 13 bases at J, with 18 bases between the two ends. The CDR3 DNA sequence: TGTGCCAGCAGCCCGGGGGGCGCCGGTGGCACCTTC. Translated, it gives CASSPGGAGGTF.

The chain employs TRBV7-4 and TRBJ1-5; D is possibly TRBD1 (5 bases). The CDR3 covers 17 residues. Looked up from germline, CDR1 is SGHVT and CDR2 is SQSDAQ. V shed 3 bases and J shed 7 bases, with 22 bases lying between them. For the CDR3, the DNA is TGTGCCAGCAGCTTTTGGGGTGATATGGGGACGGCCCAGCCCCAGCATTTT. Translating it yields CASSFWGDMGTAQPQHF.

This clone has a handful of counts. The J gene is TRBJ2-7, the V gene TRBV19; D possibly corresponds to TRBD1 (5 bases). CDR1 LNHDA and CDR2 SQIVND come from the germline V gene (reference sequence). The CDR3 consists of 14 residues. V lost 4 bases to trimming and J lost 2 bases, with 12 bases between them. The CDR3 sequence: CASSRQGSAYEQYF. The CDR3 nucleotides are TGTGCCAGTAGTAGGCAGGGCAGTGCCTACGAGCAGTACTTC.

The sample holds a few counts of this clone. CDR3: CASSQDSSYGYTF. In DNA form, the CDR3 reads TGTGCCAGTAGCCAGGACAGCAGCTATGGCTACACCTTC. J is TRBJ1-2 and V is TRBV19; tentatively, D is TRBD1 (6 bases). The germline CDR1 and CDR2 sequences are LNHDA and SQIVND (reference sequence). The CDR3 length is 13 residues. Trimming removed 6 bases from V and 4 bases from J, with 12 bases in between.

This clone was counted only a few times. The chain links TRBV19 to TRBJ1-4; TRBD1 aligns across 10 bases. Germline CDR1 reads LNHDA; CDR2 reads SQIVND (reference sequence). Losses at the gene ends were 9 bases for V and 0 bases for J; bases not matched to a gene: 7. The CDR3 covers 16 residues. CDR3 coding DNA: TGTGCCAGCCGGGACAGGGGACAGGCAACTAATGAAAAACTGTTTTTT. Protein product: CASRDRGQATNEKLFF.

The rearrangement uses TRBV4-1 and TRBJ1-1; TRBD1 agrees at 8 bases. The ends lost 6 bases at V and 4 bases at J; junction bases unmatched: 13. Germline assignment: CDR1 MGHRA and CDR2 YSYEKL. This CDR3 region has 16 residues. The CDR3 sequence is CASRDREGPLSTEAFF. The CDR3 nucleotides are TGCGCCAGCAGGGACAGGGAAGGACCTCTAAGCACTGAAGCTTTCTTT.

The chain uses TRBV4-1 and TRBJ1-3; D gene unclear. Germline-derived CDR1 and CDR2 are MGHRA and YSYEKL. V was trimmed by 3 bases and J by 0 bases, leaving 3 bases between them. The CDR3 has 13 residues. The CDR3 DNA follows: TGCGCCAGCAGCCAGATCTCTGGAAACACCATATATTTT. It yields the protein CASSQISGNTIYF.

This clone was seen once. The V call is TRBV7-2, the J call TRBJ2-5, with 7 bases lining up with TRBD1. Germline CDR1 reads SGHTA; CDR2 reads FQGNSA. Trimming removed 5 bases from V and 6 bases from J; junction bases left unmatched: 9. The CDR3 contains 14 residues. This CDR3 reads CASSELTGKQTQYF. The CDR3 coding sequence is TGTGCCAGCAGCGAACTGACAGGGAAACAGACCCAGTACTTC. Drawing the rest from reference TRBV7-2 and TRBJ2-5, the complete variable domain is GAGVSQSPSNKVTEKGKDVELRCDPISGHTALYWYRQSLGQGLEFLIYFQGNSAPDKSGLPSDRFSAERTGGSVSTLTIQRTQQEDSAVYLCASSELTGKQTQYFGPGTRLLVL.

The chain couples TRBV7-8 to TRBJ2-5; perhaps TRBD2 as D (5 bases). From germline, CDR1 is SGHVS and CDR2 FQNEAQ. Trimming shortened V by 1 base and J by 5 bases, and 11 bases separated the two germline ends. The CDR3 consists of 14 residues. CDR3 sequence: CASSLVAGVETQYF. The CDR3 bases are TGTGCCAGCAGCTTAGTGGCGGGCGTGGAGACCCAGTACTTC.

This clone has a handful of counts. This chain uses TRBV2 with TRBJ2-7, with 7 positions matching TRBD2. The germline gives CDR1 SNHLY, CDR2 FYNNEI. The length of the CDR3 is 16 residues. The J segment lost 0 bases and the V segment lost 1 base, leaving 6 bases of the junction unmatched. The CDR3 sequence is CASSEGGRAGSYEQYF. DNA of the CDR3: TGTGCCAGCAGTGAAGGGGGGAGGGCCGGCTCCTACGAGCAGTACTTC.

V and J are TRBV5-5 and TRBJ1-1; D is uncertain. CDR3 size: 12 residues. V was shortened by 2 bases and J by 7 bases, with 9 bases between the two germline ends. Germline assignment: CDR1 SGHKS and CDR2 YYEKEE (reference sequence). CDR3 DNA sequence: TGTGCCAGCAGCTTAGAAGGATATGAAGCTTTCTTT. It encodes CASSLEGYEAFF.

The chain employs TRBV28 and TRBJ1-5; D is uncertain. Germline V CDR1 and CDR2: MDHEN, SYDVKM. The length of the CDR3 is 14 residues. Trimming took off 6 bases at V and 3 bases at J, with 12 bases between the two ends. In DNA, the CDR3 is TGTGCCAGCAGGCGACAAGGGCACAATCAGCCCCAGCATTTT. As protein: CASRRQGHNQPQHF. Full variable domain (remainder filled in from reference TRBV28 and TRBJ1-5): DVKVTQSSRYLVKRTGEKVFLECVQDMDHENMFWYRQDPGLGLRLIYFSYDVKMKEKGDIPEGYSVSREKKERFSLILESASTNQTSMYLCASRRQGHNQPQHFGDGTRLSIL.

The V call is TRBV21-1, the J call TRBJ1-5. TRBV21-1 is a pseudogene locus. There are 18 residues in the CDR3. CDR3 region: CASSKVTRGTLSGVSQHF. CDR3 nucleotides: TGTGCCAGCAGCAAAGTAACCCGCGGCACTCTATCAGGTGTATCCCAGCATTTT.

To note about this clone: The same CDR3 can be traced to other DNA sequences in this sample. The chain joins TRBV3-1 (or the pseudogene TRBV3-2) to TRBJ2-7; no clear D gene. Per germline, CDR1 LGHDT and CDR2 YNNKEL (reference sequence). Deletions cut 0 bases from V and 3 bases from J, with 0 bases between. The CDR3 runs to 11 residues. For the CDR3, the DNA is TGTGCCAGCAGCCAAGACTACGAGCAGTACTTC. It yields the protein CASSQDYEQYF.

The rearrangement links TRBV7-6 to TRBJ1-5; 10 nucleotides align to TRBD1. The CDR3 is 17 residues long. Trimming removed 1 base from V and 7 bases from J; junction bases left unmatched: 10. CDR1 and CDR2 from the germline V gene are SGHVS and FNYEAQ. CDR3 protein: CASSLGSGTGEGQPQHF. CDR3 sequence (DNA): TGTGCCAGCAGCTTAGGATCCGGGACAGGGGAGGGCCAGCCCCAGCATTTT.

The chain's CDR3 is CASLGGNYGYTF. In nucleotides, the CDR3 is TGTGCCAGCCTGGGAGGTAACTATGGCTACACCTTC. This rearrangement joins TRBV19 to TRBJ1-2; no reliable D call. This CDR3 contains 12 residues. V dropped 9 bases and J dropped 1 base, with 9 bases sitting between them. CDR1 is LNHDA and CDR2 is SQIVND in the germline V gene (reference sequence).

The gene calls are TRBV6-4 and TRBJ2-1; D uncertain. Germline CDR1 MRHNA, CDR2 SNTAGT. The V and J ends lost 2 bases and 6 bases respectively, with 5 bases between them. This CDR3 is 12 amino acids long. The CDR3 bases are TGTGCCAGCAGTGACGGTTTCAATGAGCAGTTCTTC. Protein sequence: CASSDGFNEQFF.

The chain combines TRBV11-2 with TRBJ1-2, with D unclear. This CDR3 comprises 13 residues. Germline V gene sequence: CDR1 SGHAT, CDR2 FQNNGV. V gave up 2 bases and J gave up 2 bases, with 6 bases separating them. The CDR3 protein is CASSLSQNYGYTF. The DNA of the CDR3 is TGTGCCAGCAGCTTATCCCAGAACTATGGCTACACCTTC.